These 8 T cell receptor beta chains came from one sample sequenced in a study of blood T cells in healthy people across ages. Then a second PCR, running roughly 7 to 11 cycles, was carried out with a sample-barcoded 5' primer and a J-beta primer mix. TCRdb used MiXCR to reprocess the 5' RACE reads, holding one entry per CDR3 protein. In the table there are roughly 700,000 distinct CDR3 sequences, 45% to 50% of which are singletons. Sequencing was done on a sample of blood. The receptors come from a woman aged 60-75 years in good health.

The rearrangement uses TRBV7-9 and TRBJ1-2; 9 positions match TRBD1. The CDR3 sequence is 16 residues long. V lost 4 bases to trimming and J lost 0 bases; unmatched junction nucleotides: 6. Germline loops: CDR1 SEHNR, CDR2 FQNEAQ (reference sequence). The CDR3 spells CASSSRTGEANYGYTF. As DNA, the CDR3 is TGTGCCAGCAGCTCAAGGACAGGGGAAGCTAACTATGGCTACACCTTC.

CDR3 coding DNA: TGTGCCAGCCTACAGGAGAACTCATACAATGAGCAGTTCTTC. Amino acid sequence: CASLQENSYNEQFF. The V call is TRBV6-2 or TRBV6-3, the J call TRBJ2-1, with D possibly being TRBD1 (5 bases). This CDR3 has 14 residues. Germline CDR1 reads MNHEY; CDR2 reads SVGEGT. V lost 8 bases, J lost 4 bases, and 15 bases lay in between.

There are a few counts of this clonotype. The chain has TRBV20-1 and TRBJ2-5, with D perhaps matching TRBD2 (6 bases). This CDR3 has 12 amino acids. Germline CDR1 DFQATT, CDR2 SNEGSKA (reference sequence). V was clipped by 1 base and J by 5 bases, with 8 bases between them. The CDR3 DNA reads as TGCAGTGCTAGAGGCGGGGCGGAGACCCAGTACTTC. Its translation is CSARGGAETQYF.

V is TRBV21-1 and J is TRBJ1-2. TRBV21-1 is assigned pseudogene status. The CDR3 runs to 15 residues. The CDR3 sequence: CASSKERFPYYGYTF. CDR3 sequence (DNA): TGTGCCAGCAGCAAAGAACGGTTCCCATATTATGGCTACACCTTC.

The V and J genes are TRBV20-1 and TRBJ2-1; no clear D gene. The length of the CDR3 is 14 residues. The V end lost 5 bases, the J end lost 2 bases, and 13 bases lay between the germline ends. Looked up from germline, CDR1 is DFQATT and CDR2 is SNEGSKA (reference sequence). CDR3 protein: CSAPGSLAYNEQFF. CDR3 sequence (DNA): TGCAGTGCTCCAGGATCCCTTGCCTACAATGAGCAGTTCTTC.

This clonotype was seen more than once but under ten times. This chain uses TRBV7-2 with TRBJ2-1; 7 bases map to TRBD2. The CDR3 sequence is 14 residues long. Per germline, CDR1 SGHTA and CDR2 FQGNSA. The ends lost 3 bases at V and 2 bases at J; junction bases unmatched: 1. CDR3: CASSFAGAYNEQFF. CDR3 nucleotides: TGTGCCAGCAGCTTCGCGGGGGCCTACAATGAGCAGTTCTTC.

The genes are TRBV7-2 and TRBJ2-1; no definite D call. Germline V gene lookup returns CDR1 SGHTA and CDR2 FQGNSA. V was pared by 2 bases and J by 4 bases, with 9 bases between. The CDR3 loop spans 14 amino acids. The CDR3 DNA reads as TGTGCCAGCAGCTTATTGGCAGATTACAATGAGCAGTTCTTC. Its translation: CASSLLADYNEQFF.

This clonotype was counted between two and nine times. V and J are TRBV20-1 and TRBJ1-1; D is uncertain. This CDR3 has 12 residues. The germline gives CDR1 DFQATT, CDR2 SNEGSKA (reference sequence). The V gene lost 2 bases and the J gene lost 4 bases, with 8 bases spanning the gap. The CDR3 coding sequence is TGCAGTGCTAGACGAGGGCCCACTGAAGCTTTCTTT. It translates to CSARRGPTEAFF.